This T cell receptor (beta chain) was sequenced for a study of molecular identifiers for immune sequencing clone quantification (dated by TCRdb to the late 2010s). Regarding the research as a whole: In a replicate experiment, RNA from roughly 20,000 or 100,000 naive CD8 T cells was split into five aliquots, four of which were sequenced. This methods study used CD8 T cells to benchmark TCR RNA copy counting and molecular-identifier clustering-based TCR repertoire sequencing (MIDCIRS).

There are many counts of this clonotype. This receptor's antigen is unknown. One base away there is no much larger clone; base qualities are not given. Libraries of naive CD8 T cells were built from anywhere between roughly 17,000 and 1,000,000 sorted cells, with 10%, 30% or 50% of the purified RNA used. On a BD FACSAria II, naive CD8 T cells were FACS-sorted as CD8+CD4-CCR7+CD45RA+ and collected into RLT Plus buffer. More than 8 TCR copies' worth of Jurkat RNA were spiked into roughly 19,000-1,000,000 naive CD8 T cell samples to test detection sensitivity. CD8 T cells were enriched using RosetteSep CD8+ T Cell Enrichment Cocktail and Ficoll-Paque, and the enriched cells then underwent ACK red cell lysis. The CDR3 numbers 22 residues from cysteine through phenylalanine. Only the CDR3 DNA is retained, 66 bases long and in frame from the first base. Sequences LNHNV (CDR1) and YYDKDF (CDR2) are obtained from the germline V gene (reference sequence). The junction shows trimming of 3 bases on V and 3 bases on J, plus 33 bases between the germline ends.

The library relied on PCR. The listed sequencing device is NextSeq 500. Bulk TCR libraries were prepared as previously described, using TCR primers listed in Table S5. Purification of total RNA was performed with the Qiagen AllPrep DNA/RNA kit. Reads from multiple sequencing runs of the same library were pooled before analysis. From the authors' description of their analysis: Reads were retained only if an exact TCR constant sequence was present, and the retained reads were trimmed to 150 nt and grouped according to their 12-nt molecular barcodes. Reads within each barcode group were sub-clustered using a 15% Levenshtein threshold, and quality-weighted consensus sequences were constructed for each RNA molecule. Non-functional sequences were excluded, and lower-count sequences lying one edit away from another sequence were also excluded. Barcode sub-clusters with fewer than 20% of the maximum read count were removed, based on fitting two negative binomial distributions. TCRdb itself trimmed the public reads at Q25 with fastp, ran MiXCR and retained productive beta chains. Every distinct CDR3 protein forms one entry, paired with its most common genes and DNA. The V and J calls here are based on TCRdb, not the publication. The sample records around 480,000 distinct CDR3 sequences, roughly 24% of which are singletons. The ten largest account for roughly 0.77% of the sample.

Overall study results and their limits: When barcode sub-clustering was left out, chimeric consensus sequences inflated TCR diversity, with chimeras reaching as high as 47%. In CMV-specific effector cells, clones with more than 20 RNA copies contained over 98% of molecules, whereas in naive cells such clones contained under 1% of molecules. Spiked-in Jurkat TCR RNA equal to a single cell's worth was reported to be detectable even within 1,100,000 naive CD8 T cells. Modeling indicated roughly 3.3 TCR RNA copies recovered per cell, compared with roughly 10 by digital PCR, which implies a capture efficiency of around 30%. The naive libraries included spiked-in Jurkat TCR RNA (roughly ten copies' worth), and this Jurkat TCR RNA is not part of the donor repertoire. Highly expanded clone sizes could be underestimated if identical TCR molecules share a barcode.

This clonotype was sampled from a human donor in good health. Some libraries in this study had Jurkat cell RNA spiked in. This sequence uses TRBV15 and TRBJ1-5; a tentative D call is TRBD1 (5 bases match). The sequencing sample was made of naive CD8+ T cells from blood, with Jurkat cell RNA spiked in. The cell subset or site label of this sample denotes: FACS-sorted CD8+CD4-CCR7+CD45RA+ naive T cells. The DNA reads as follows: TGTGCCACCAGCAGGCCGCTGATGGGGCATGAAGCCCTCGTTAGAGTCAATCAGCCCCAGCATTTT. Its product reads: CATSRPLMGHEALVRVNQPQHF.